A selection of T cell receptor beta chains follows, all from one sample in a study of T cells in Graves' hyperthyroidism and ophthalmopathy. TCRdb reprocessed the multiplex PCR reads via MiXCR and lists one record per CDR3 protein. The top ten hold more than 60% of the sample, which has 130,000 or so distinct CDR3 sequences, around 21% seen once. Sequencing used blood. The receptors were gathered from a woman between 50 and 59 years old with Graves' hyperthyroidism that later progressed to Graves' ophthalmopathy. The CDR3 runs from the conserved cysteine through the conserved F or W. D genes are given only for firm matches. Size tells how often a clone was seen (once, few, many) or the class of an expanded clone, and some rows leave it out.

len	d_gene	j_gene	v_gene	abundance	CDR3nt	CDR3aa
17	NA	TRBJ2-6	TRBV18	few	TGTGCCAGCTCACCACGACATGACAACTCTGGGGCCAACGTCCTGACTTTC	CASSPRHDNSGANVLTF
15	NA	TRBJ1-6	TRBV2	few	TGTGCCAGCAGTGCTCAGGTCAGCGAGAGTTCACCCCTCCACTTT	CASSAQVSESSPLHF
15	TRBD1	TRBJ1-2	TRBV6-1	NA	TGTGCCAGCAGCTCCCCGGATTACAGGGGATATGGCTACACCTTC	CASSSPDYRGYGYTF
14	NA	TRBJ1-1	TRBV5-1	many	TGCGCCAGCAGATTCGCCACAGGGAACACTGAAGCTTTCTTT	CASRFATGNTEAFF
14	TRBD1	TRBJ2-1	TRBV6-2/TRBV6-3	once	TGTGCCAGCAGTGTCACAGGGGGTACCTACGAGCAGTTCTTC	CASSVTGGTYEQFF
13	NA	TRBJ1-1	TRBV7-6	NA	TGTGCCGGCAGCTTAAGTAAAAACACTGAAGCTTTCTTT	CAGSLSKNTEAFF
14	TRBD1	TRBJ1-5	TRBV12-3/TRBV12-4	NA	TGTGCCAGCAGTTCGGGACAGGGCAATCAGCCCCAGCATTTT	CASSSGQGNQPQHF
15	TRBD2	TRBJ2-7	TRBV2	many	TGTGCCAGCAGAGCGGGGACTCAAAACTCCTACGAGCAGTACTTC	CASRAGTQNSYEQYF
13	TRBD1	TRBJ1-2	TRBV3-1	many	TGTGCCAGCAGCGGAGACAGGGGCTATGGCTACACCTTC	CASSGDRGYGYTF
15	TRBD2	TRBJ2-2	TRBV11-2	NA	TGTGCCAGCAGCTTGGGACTAGCGGACGACCGGGAGCTGTTTTTT	CASSLGLADDRELFF
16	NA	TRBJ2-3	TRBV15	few	TGTGCCACCAGCGGAACAGGAGCTATACGCACAGATACGCAGTATTTT	CATSGTGAIRTDTQYF
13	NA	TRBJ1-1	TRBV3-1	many	TGTGCCAGCAGTCGGACGGACCAAACTGAAGCTTTCTTT	CASSRTDQTEAFF
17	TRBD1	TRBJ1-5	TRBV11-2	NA	TGTGCCAGCAGCTTCGGGACAGGGGGCGCGAGCAATCAGCCCCAGCATTTT	CASSFGTGGASNQPQHF
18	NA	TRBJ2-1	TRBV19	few	TGTGCCAGTAGTTCCTATGGGGCAGGACTAACCCTACGGAATGAGCAGTTCTTC	CASSSYGAGLTLRNEQFF
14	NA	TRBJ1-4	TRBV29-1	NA	TGCAGCGTTGGAAGTAAGGACAGCTATGAAAAACTGTTTTTT	CSVGSKDSYEKLFF
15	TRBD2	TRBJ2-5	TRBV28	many	TGTGCCAGCAGTGAAACTAGCGGGAGTTGGGAGACCCAGTACTTC	CASSETSGSWETQYF
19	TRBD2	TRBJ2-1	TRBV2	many	TGTGCCAGCAGTGGGAGCTATGGGACTAGCGGGACCCCCTACAATGAGCAGTTCTTC	CASSGSYGTSGTPYNEQFF
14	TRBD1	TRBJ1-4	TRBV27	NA	TGTGCCAGCAGCTTGGGACAGGGGGTCGAAAAACTGTTTTTT	CASSLGQGVEKLFF
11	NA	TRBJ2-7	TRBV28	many	TGTGCCAGCAGTCAAGGACAGTCGCAGTACTTC	CASSQGQSQYF
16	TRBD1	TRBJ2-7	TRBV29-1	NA	TGCAGCGCCCCCTGCTCGGCGGGACAGGCCTCCTACGAGCAGTACTTC	CSAPCSAGQASYEQYF
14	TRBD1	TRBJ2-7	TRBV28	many	TGTGCCAGCAAGATGGGACAGATCTCCTACGAGCAGTACTTC	CASKMGQISYEQYF
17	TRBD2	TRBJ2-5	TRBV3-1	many	TGTGCCAGCAGCCAGGGGACTAGCGGGAGGGCCGAAGAGACCCAGTACTTC	CASSQGTSGRAEETQYF
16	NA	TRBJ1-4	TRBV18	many	TGTGCCAGCTCACCACTCGGGTATGCAACTAATGAAAAACTGTTTTTT	CASSPLGYATNEKLFF
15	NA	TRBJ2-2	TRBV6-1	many	TGTGCCAGCAGTGAAAGAGGGGCTGGAACCGGGGAGCTGTTTTTT	CASSERGAGTGELFF
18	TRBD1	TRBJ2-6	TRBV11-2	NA	TGTGCCAGCGGTTTAAGGCAGGGGGCCCTCTCTGGGGCCAACGTCCTGACTTTC	CASGLRQGALSGANVLTF
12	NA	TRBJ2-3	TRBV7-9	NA	TGTGCCAGCAGCCCAGGGTTTGATACGCAGTATTTT	CASSPGFDTQYF
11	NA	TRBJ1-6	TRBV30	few	TGTGCCTGGGAACACGGATCACCCCTCCACTTT	CAWEHGSPLHF
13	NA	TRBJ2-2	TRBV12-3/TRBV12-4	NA	TGTGCCAGTGGGGTTCGGGTATCCGGGGAGCTGTTTTTT	CASGVRVSGELFF
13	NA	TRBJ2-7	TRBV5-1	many	TGCGCCAGCAGCTTAGGAGCGGACTACGAGCAGTACTTC	CASSLGADYEQYF